The present T cell receptor (beta chain) was sequenced within a study of T cell responses to AZD1222 COVID-19 vaccine. Study context: The study pooled second doses at about 4 or about 12 weeks.

The CDR3 is 12 amino acids. CDR1 and CDR2 from the germline V gene are LGHDT and YNNKEL (reference sequence). Trimming pared 3 bases from V and 0 bases from J, leaving 1 base between. Data came from immunoSEQ multiplex PCR; TCRdb stores just in-frame clones and leaves some out. The sample includes 97,000 or so clones, approximately 90% of them seen just once. This chain joins TRBV3-1 (or the pseudogene TRBV3-2) and TRBJ2-3, with no clear D. The TCR was taken from an adult in good health. The starting material was peripheral blood, obtained on day 0 of AZD1222 vaccination. Here the CDR3 DNA reads TGTGCCAGCAGCCATAGCACAGATACGCAGTATTTT. This sequence encodes CASSHSTDTQYF.